These 30 T cell receptor beta chains originate from one sample sequenced in a study of cytomegalovirus exposure and HLA in healthy donors. The table came from immunoSEQ multiplex PCR; TCRdb's copy has only in-frame clones and leaves some out. In the table there are about 64,000 clones, more than 85% of which are singletons. Sequenced sample: PBMCs. The receptor set was obtained from a woman aged 18-30 years in good health and CMV-seronegative.

The count of this clone is one. This rearrangement joins TRBV4-3 to TRBJ2-5; 7 bases match TRBD1. CDR1 LGHNA and CDR2 YSLEER come from the germline V gene. After removal of 4 bases from V and 5 bases from J, the junction contained 10 bases not matched to a gene. The CDR3 extends over 15 amino acids. The CDR3 DNA is TGCGCCAGCAGCCTCCTGACAGGGAATGGCGAGACCCAGTACTTC. Protein product: CASSLLTGNGETQYF.

The rearrangement joins TRBV9 to TRBJ2-1, with D tentatively TRBD2 (5 bases). This CDR3 is built from 15 residues. Trimming took off 1 base at V and 0 bases at J, with 8 bases between the two ends. From germline, CDR1 is SGDLS and CDR2 YYNGEE. CDR3 nucleotide sequence: TGTGCCAGCAGCGTAACAGCGGACTCCTACAATGAGCAGTTCTTC. Protein: CASSVTADSYNEQFF.

The chain combines TRBV9 with TRBJ2-5; D possibly corresponds to TRBD1 (6 bases). V was trimmed by 3 bases and J by 1 base, leaving 10 bases between them. The germline V gene encodes CDR1 SGDLS and CDR2 YYNGEE. CDR3 length: 14 amino acids. CDR3 nucleotides: TGTGCCAGCAGCGCAACAGGGTTCCAAGAGACCCAGTACTTC. Amino acid sequence: CASSATGFQETQYF.

The chain is built from TRBV2 and TRBJ1-2, with TRBD1 as a possible D gene (6 bases). The CDR3 totals 15 residues. V was pared by 5 bases and J by 0 bases, with 13 bases between. CDR1 SNHLY and CDR2 FYNNEI come from the germline V gene. This chain's CDR3 is CASSQNRDTNYGYTF. In DNA form, the CDR3 reads TGTGCCAGCAGTCAAAACCGGGACACTAACTATGGCTACACCTTC.

V gene TRBV6-5 combines with J gene TRBJ1-5; tentatively, D is TRBD1 (5 bases). Germline V lookup: CDR1 MNHEY, CDR2 SVGAGI. V dropped 6 bases and J dropped 1 base, with 10 bases sitting between them. CDR3 length: 14 residues. CDR3 bases: TGTGCCAGCAGAACGGGGGGAAGCAATCAGCCCCAGCATTTT. Its protein product is CASRTGGSNQPQHF.

This sequence joins TRBV2 and TRBJ2-2, with TRBD2 matching over 7 bases. Trimming at V came to 7 bases and at J to 0 bases, leaving 5 bases not matched to a gene. The germline CDR1 and CDR2 sequences are SNHLY and FYNNEI. The CDR3 runs to 15 residues. Here the CDR3 reads CASTLAGANTGELFF. CDR3 in DNA: TGTGCCAGCACCCTGGCGGGGGCGAACACCGGGGAGCTGTTTTTT. The full variable domain, completed using reference TRBV2 and TRBJ2-2, is EPEVTQTPSHQVTQMGQEVILRCVPISNHLYFYWYRQILGQKVEFLVSFYNNEISEKSEIFDDQFSVERPDGSNFTLKIRSTKLEDSAMYFCASTLAGANTGELFFGEGSRLTVL.

A few counts support this clone. The V call is TRBV6-1, the J call TRBJ2-7; a weak D match, TRBD2 (5 bases). CDR3 size: 12 residues. Germline-derived CDR1 and CDR2 are MNHNS and SASEGT. V was pared by 5 bases and J by 3 bases, with 8 bases between. The CDR3 region is CASSLADYEQYF. CDR3 DNA sequence: TGTGCCAGCAGTCTAGCAGACTACGAGCAGTACTTC.

Remarks on this clone: The junction departs from the called germline gene at one end, perhaps through a read error. The V call is TRBV18, the J call TRBJ2-2, with 8 bases fitting TRBD1. CDR1 and CDR2 (germline): KGHSH, LQKENI. The CDR3 is 15 amino acids. DNA for the CDR3: TGTGCCAGTTCACTTGCAGGGGGCGACACCGGGGAGCTGTTTTTT. This encodes CASSLAGGDTGELFF.

This clone has just a few counts. The chain couples TRBV27 to TRBJ1-4; TRBD1 might be the D (6 bases). The CDR3 length is 14 residues. Trimming took off 6 bases at V and 8 bases at J, with 16 bases between the two ends. CDR1 is MNHEY and CDR2 is SMNVEV in the germline V gene (reference sequence). The CDR3 loop reads CASSLGTYGEKLFF. The CDR3 DNA sequence: TGTGCCAGCAGCCTCGGGACATACGGCGAAAAACTGTTTTTT.

The chain links TRBV15 to TRBJ1-5, with D hard to call. V was pared by 0 bases and J by 4 bases, with 10 bases between. The germline V gene has CDR1 LNHNV and CDR2 YYDKDF (reference sequence). The CDR3 length is 15 residues. CDR3 DNA sequence: TGTGCCACCAGCAGAGATCCACGGGGTAATCAGCCCCAGCATTTT. This sequence encodes CATSRDPRGNQPQHF.

This clone was observed a single time. The genes are TRBV4-1 and TRBJ2-3, with 7 bases aligning to TRBD2. The CDR3 sequence is 17 residues long. Trimming cost V 0 bases and J 4 bases; bases outside gene matches: 10. CDR1 is MGHRA and CDR2 is YSYEKL in the germline V gene. DNA for the CDR3: TGCGCCAGCAGCCAAGATGGCGCGGGAGTAGTCTCAGATACGCAGTATTTT. Amino acid sequence: CASSQDGAGVVSDTQYF.

This clone was counted only a few times. The rearrangement joins TRBV7-2 to TRBJ2-3, with 7 positions matching TRBD2. J gave up 6 bases and V 3 bases, and 6 bases lay outside the gene matches. Looked up from germline, CDR1 is SGHTA and CDR2 is FQGNSA. The CDR3 is made up of 14 amino acids. CDR3 residues: CASSLGGSRDTQYF. Written as DNA, the CDR3 is TGTGCCAGCAGCTTGGGAGGGAGCAGGGATACGCAGTATTTT.

The chain joins TRBV9 to TRBJ2-7; TRBD2 agrees at 9 bases. J was trimmed by 3 bases and V by 0 bases; bases with no gene match: 1. The CDR3 length is 14 residues. Germline V gives CDR1 SGDLS, CDR2 YYNGEE. CDR3 sequence reads: CASSVAAGGYEQYF. CDR3 nucleotide sequence: TGTGCCAGCAGCGTAGCAGCGGGGGGCTACGAGCAGTACTTC. Complete variable domain (other parts from reference TRBV9 and TRBJ2-7): DSGVTQTPKHLITATGQRVTLRCSPRSGDLSVYWYQQSLDQGLQFLIQYYNGEERAKGNILERFSAQQFPDLHSELNLSSLELGDSALYFCASSVAAGGYEQYFGPGTRLTVT.

This clone was recorded once. The chain employs TRBV10-3 and TRBJ2-2; D is unclear. Trimming removed 11 bases at V and 6 bases at J, with 10 bases between. Germline V gene sequence: CDR1 ENHRY, CDR2 SYGVKD. The CDR3 is 11 amino acids. The chain's CDR3 is CAVTRAGELFF. The CDR3 DNA follows: TGTGCCGTCACCCGGGCCGGGGAGCTGTTTTTT.

CDR3 loop: CASSQEAAGGMDEQFF. The CDR3 DNA sequence: TGCGCCAGCAGCCAAGAAGCCGCAGGGGGAATGGATGAGCAGTTCTTC. J is TRBJ2-1 and V is TRBV4-3, with 7 nucleotides matching TRBD1. CDR3 length: 16 amino acids. Germline trimming cut 0 bases from V and 8 bases from J; bases unmatched to any gene: 10. Germline values: CDR1 LGHNA, CDR2 YSLEER.

V is TRBV11-2 and J is TRBJ2-6, with D maybe TRBD2 (5 bases). Germline V gene sequence: CDR1 SGHAT, CDR2 FQNNGV. CDR3 length: 15 residues. V was trimmed by 5 bases and J by 0 bases, leaving 8 bases between them. The CDR3 DNA reads TGTGCCAGCAGCCCGGGGAACTCTGGGGCCAACGTCCTGACTTTC. Amino acids: CASSPGNSGANVLTF.

DNA of the CDR3: TGTGCCAGCAGCTGGGCAGGGCAACTCTTCTTC. Translating it yields CASSWAGQLFF. The rearrangement joins TRBV14 to TRBJ2-1; a weak D match, TRBD1 (5 bases). This CDR3 spans 11 amino acids. V lost 5 bases, J lost 16 bases, and 15 bases lay in between. Germline CDR1 SGHDN, CDR2 FVKESK. Variable domain in full (rest from reference TRBV14 and TRBJ2-1): EAGVTQFPSHSVIEKGQTVTLRCDPISGHDNLYWYRRVMGKEIKFLLHFVKESKQDESGMPNNRFLAERTGGTYSTLKVQPAELEDSGVYFCASSWAGQLFFGPGTRLTVL.

The chain carries TRBV6-5 and TRBJ2-7; 11 positions agree with TRBD1. Germline V CDR1 and CDR2: MNHEY, SVGAGI. The V gene end was trimmed by 3 bases and the J gene end by 4 bases; junction bases not matched to a gene: 5. The CDR3 has 15 amino acids. In DNA form, the CDR3 reads TGTGCCAGCAGTTATACCGGGACAGGGGGGTACGAGCAGTACTTC. Amino acids: CASSYTGTGGYEQYF.

The genes are TRBV7-2 and TRBJ2-1, with D maybe TRBD1 (6 bases). This CDR3 comprises 14 residues. Germline CDR1 reads SGHTA; CDR2 reads FQGNSA. Trimming took off 4 bases at V and 7 bases at J, with 14 bases between the two ends. CDR3 sequence reads: CASSSTGHANEQFF. The DNA of the CDR3 is TGTGCCAGCAGCTCAACAGGGCATGCAAATGAGCAGTTCTTC.

The rearrangement joins TRBV7-2 to TRBJ1-5, with unresolved D. V shed 1 base and J shed 1 base, with 11 bases lying between them. The CDR3 is made up of 16 amino acids. Germline V CDR1 and CDR2: SGHTA, FQGNSA. Here the CDR3 reads CASSLGAAMSNQPQHF. The CDR3 coding sequence is TGTGCCAGCAGCTTAGGGGCAGCAATGAGCAATCAGCCCCAGCATTTT.

The rearrangement links TRBV2 to TRBJ1-6; maybe TRBD1 (5 bases). Germline CDR1 and CDR2: SNHLY and FYNNEI. V lost 10 bases and J 7 bases, leaving 14 bases between the germline ends. This CDR3 contains 13 residues. The CDR3 loop is CATKTDINSPLHF. The CDR3 DNA sequence: TGTGCCACCAAGACGGACATCAATTCACCCCTCCACTTT.

The chain couples TRBV19 to TRBJ2-7; TRBD1 matches 7 bases. This CDR3 region has 13 residues. CDR1 is LNHDA and CDR2 is SQIVND in the germline V gene (reference sequence). Trimming took 5 bases from V and 0 from J; bases not matched to a gene: 1. The CDR3 loop reads CASSWDSSYEQYF. Written as DNA, the CDR3 is TGTGCCAGTAGTTGGGACAGCTCCTACGAGCAGTACTTC.

The chain couples TRBV2 to TRBJ1-5, with 11 bases identical to TRBD1. This CDR3 is 18 amino acids long. The trim removed 4 bases at V and 2 bases at J, leaving 10 bases unmatched. The germline V gene encodes CDR1 SNHLY and CDR2 FYNNEI. The CDR3, as DNA: TGTGCCAGCAGTGTTGAGGGGGGACAGGGGGTCGGCAATCAGCCCCAGCATTTT. Its protein is CASSVEGGQGVGNQPQHF.

This chain links TRBV5-1 with TRBJ1-1, with D possibly being TRBD1 (6 bases). Germline V lookup: CDR1 SGHRS, CDR2 YFSETQ. This CDR3 has 15 residues. Between the trimmed V and J ends, which lost 1 base and 1 base, there was a span of 11 bases. CDR3 residues: CASSLNTGTNTEAFF. The DNA of the CDR3 is TGCGCCAGCAGCTTGAATACAGGGACGAACACTGAAGCTTTCTTT.

The chain employs TRBV21-1 and TRBJ1-5; TRBD1 was called by the table and not checked on the DNA. TRBV21-1 is labeled a pseudogene. This CDR3 comprises 13 residues. This chain's CDR3 is CASSKQGPQPQHF. In DNA form, the CDR3 reads TGTGCCAGCAGCAAACAGGGCCCGCAGCCCCAGCATTTT.

The rearrangement links TRBV6-4 to TRBJ1-5; maybe TRBD1 (6 bases). The CDR3 runs 15 residues. Trimming stripped 2 bases from V and 6 bases from J, with 14 bases between. Germline-derived CDR1 and CDR2 are MRHNA and SNTAGT. The CDR3 bases are TGTGCCAGCAGTGACCCACGGGGGGCAGGTCAGCCCCAGCATTTT. Its protein is CASSDPRGAGQPQHF.

This clone was seen only once. V gene TRBV9 combines with J gene TRBJ2-2; a weak D match, TRBD1 (6 bases). The V and J ends lost 3 bases and 2 bases respectively, with 11 bases between them. The CDR3 is made up of 15 amino acids. The germline gives CDR1 SGDLS, CDR2 YYNGEE. In nucleotides, the CDR3 is TGTGCCAGCAGCGCTCAGGGGCCCAACACCGGGGAGCTGTTTTTT. Translation: CASSAQGPNTGELFF.

This chain uses TRBV9 with TRBJ1-3, with D unresolved. The germline V and J ends were trimmed by 3 bases and 0 bases, with 19 bases remaining between them. CDR1 and CDR2 (germline): SGDLS, YYNGEE. This CDR3 contains 18 residues. The CDR3 DNA follows: TGTGCCAGCAGCGATGAGGTGCCTCCTCTGGACTCTGGAAACACCATATATTTT. It is translated as CASSDEVPPLDSGNTIYF. Using reference TRBV9 and TRBJ1-3 for the parts outside the CDR3, the full variable domain is DSGVTQTPKHLITATGQRVTLRCSPRSGDLSVYWYQQSLDQGLQFLIQYYNGEERAKGNILERFSAQQFPDLHSELNLSSLELGDSALYFCASSDEVPPLDSGNTIYFGEGSWLTVV.

The J gene is TRBJ1-1, the V gene TRBV6-1; no clear D. The V gene lost 5 bases and the J gene lost 10 bases, with 17 bases spanning the gap. Germline V gene lookup returns CDR1 MNHNS and CDR2 SASEGT. The CDR3 spans 13 residues. The CDR3 loop is CASSPLAGFGAFF. As DNA, the CDR3 is TGTGCCAGCAGTCCCCTCGCGGGCTTCGGAGCTTTCTTT.

J is TRBJ1-2 and V is TRBV28; the D is unclear. V gave up 5 bases and J gave up 4 bases, with 14 bases separating them. Germline assignment: CDR1 MDHEN and CDR2 SYDVKM. CDR3 size: 14 residues. CDR3 nucleotide sequence: TGTGCCAGCAGTGCTCAGTTGAACCCCTATGGCTACACCTTC. Its protein product is CASSAQLNPYGYTF.